This TCR beta chain is drawn from a study of vaccination and CD4 T cells after COVID-19. Study context: Typically, post-vaccine samples were obtained a median approximately 75 days after dose two, within a range of 14 to 241.

Regarding this clonotype: The target antigen is unknown.

The CDR3 has 13 amino acids. The V gene lost 2 bases and the J gene lost 4 bases, with 11 bases spanning the gap. Per germline, CDR1 GTSNPN and CDR2 SVGIG (reference sequence). The Oncomine TCR Beta short-read assay was applied to DNA of cultured CD4+ T cells. Using the QIAamp micro DNA kit, genomic DNA was extracted from the CD4+ T cells that had been cultured. TCRdb reprocessed the PCR reads via MiXCR and lists one record per CDR3 protein. The sample includes approximately 21,000 distinct CDR3 sequences, approximately 57% of them seen just once. Treatment indicated: roughly ten-day PBMC culture with coronavirus spike peptide pools or control peptides (ViraFEST assay). Expanded clonotypes were found by TCR sequencing after peptide-pool stimulation (ViraFEST).

This specimen consisted of CD4+ T cells from blood, cultured in vitro, obtained after SARS-CoV-2 vaccination. The TCR was taken from a human donor who received a COVID-19 vaccine. The chain links TRBV30 to TRBJ1-1; D not resolved. CDR3 loop: CAWSRQQATEAFF. In DNA, the CDR3 is TGTGCCTGGAGTAGGCAACAAGCCACTGAAGCTTTCTTT.